This TCR beta chain was profiled in a study of multiple sclerosis patients with progressive multifocal leukoencephalopathy. V dropped 5 bases and J dropped 2 bases, with 16 bases sitting between them. Per the germline V gene, CDR1 is LNHDA and CDR2 is SQIVND (reference sequence). The CDR3 consists of 15 residues. Points from the study as a whole: At PML onset, no shared TRBV or TRBJ gene usage was seen.

Indicated time point: before natalizumab initiation. Some clones are missing from TCRdb's copy, which holds only in-frame ones; the method was immunoSEQ multiplex PCR. Of under 40,000 clones listed, about 91% are singletons. This clone was counted only a few times. Its cognate antigen is unknown. Sequenced sample: PBMCs. The rearrangement joins TRBV19 to TRBJ2-7, with D possibly matching TRBD2 (6 bases). This clonotype originated in a man aged 25-45 years with multiple sclerosis. CDR3: CASSVQWDFPYEQYF. The CDR3 nucleotides are TGTGCCAGTAGTGTCCAATGGGACTTTCCCTACGAGCAGTACTTC.